The clone carrying this TCR beta chain showed up just a few times. Antigen: not known. This record belongs to a study of T-cell memory formation after mild COVID-19. The study's findings and limits: Contracting clones, day 15 to 85, had balanced CD4/CD8, and later expanders favored CD4+. Some clones that responded turned up in pre-infection memory, which suggests that cross-reactive memory joined in. Second-wave clones peaking on day 37 lacked confirmed SARS-CoV-2 specificity. Clones which contracted sat mainly in CM and EM if CD4+, and in EMRA if CD8+.

TCRdb fed the 5' RACE reads into MiXCR, producing one record per CDR3 protein. The data contain a few hundred thousand distinct CDR3 sequences, 15% to 20% of them singletons. The sequencing sample was made of PBMCs or a T cell subset sorted from them (not recorded which). This receptor was obtained from a man aged 18-30 years who had mild COVID-19 (a few samples of this study predate the infection). Cell type and time point are not known.

CDR3 sequence: CASSLEGGQGYEQYF. CDR3 sequence (DNA): TGTGCCAGCAGTTTAGAGGGGGGACAGGGCTACGAGCAGTACTTC. The gene calls are TRBV12-3 or TRBV12-4 and TRBJ2-7; 9 bases align to TRBD1. CDR3 size: 15 residues. The junction had 4 bases not matched to a gene; V was cut back by 1 base and J by 3 bases.